This TCR beta chain was sequenced during a study of molecular identifiers for immune sequencing clone quantification. Study-level results: Clones above 20 RNA copies contained over 97% of effector molecules and under 1% of naive molecules.

One entry per CDR3 protein results from TCRdb running MiXCR on the PCR reads. The sample has about 630,000 distinct CDR3 sequences, 25% seen once; the top ten hold 0.6% to 0.9%. This clonotype was observed a few times. Its antigen is unidentified. The sequence was obtained from a human donor in good health. Some libraries in this study had Jurkat cell RNA spiked in. Sequenced input: naive CD8+ T cells from blood, with Jurkat cell RNA spiked in. Regarding subset: FACS-sorted CD8+CD4-CCR7+CD45RA+ naive T cells.

The DNA of the CDR3 is TGTGCCAGCACCCCCGTGGGGTCCGGCACTGAAGCTTTCTTT. Translated: CASTPVGSGTEAFF. The J gene is TRBJ1-1, the V gene TRBV6-2 or TRBV6-3; D uncertain. Germline V gene sequence: CDR1 MNHEY, CDR2 SVGEGT. V was trimmed by 7 bases and J by 4 bases, leaving 16 bases between them. The CDR3 is made up of 14 amino acids.